The clone carrying this T cell receptor beta chain appeared once. Per the authors' pipeline: From reference gene primer amplification, estimates of nucleated cell counts were derived. Here immunoSEQ multiplex PCR was the method, and the copy in TCRdb shows in-frame clones only, minus some. V, J and clone size are taken as reported in that table, and D and trimming were inferred from the DNA itself. The table includes under 200,000 clones, roughly 84% detected once. These data belong to a study of blood T cell repertoires in COVID-19. Study in general: From T cells, B-cell-depleted T cells, or PBMCs came the material, which was cDNA or gDNA.

V shed 0 bases and J shed 5 bases, with 11 bases lying between them. Germline V gene sequence: CDR1 MNHEY, CDR2 SVGAGI. CDR3 size: 15 residues. Input material: peripheral blood. J is TRBJ2-1 and V is TRBV6-5; a weak D match, TRBD1 (6 bases). The receptor was derived from a woman aged 55-70 years with acute or convalescent COVID-19. In DNA, the CDR3 is TGTGCCAGCAGTTACTCGAGGACAGCTGACAATGAGCAGTTCTTC. Translated: CASSYSRTADNEQFF.